This T cell receptor (beta chain) was sequenced for a study of CD8+CD57+ T cells in acquired aplastic anemia. The overall study: DNA per sorted CD4+ or CD8+ sample ranged roughly 0.19 to 30 ug, averaging around 3.1 ug.

V was shortened by 4 bases and J by 1 base, with 17 bases between the two germline ends. This CDR3 comprises 15 residues. Germline-derived CDR1 and CDR2 are GTSNPN and SVGIG (reference sequence). Details on this clonotype: The antigen is unknown.

For sequencing, patients were chosen who had shown expansion of CD8+CD57+ cells by flow cytometry. Blood sampling was performed on the patients, and none of them had received therapy by then. The template used for profiling TCR beta VDJ and CDR3 was genomic DNA. TCRdb re-called the reads with MiXCR, one entry per CDR3 protein. The sample has about 250,000 distinct CDR3 sequences; around 43% are singletons. Broader study findings: Patients and controls shared 25 to 30 CD8+ CDR3 sequences, which appeared highly expressed in patients and within their immunodominant clones. With respect to CD8+ Simpson's diversity, patients and controls did not differ significantly.

The sequence was obtained from a human donor with aplastic anemia. The sample was sorted CD4+, CD8+, or CD8+CD57+ T cells (not recorded which) from PBMCs. The chain has TRBV30 and TRBJ2-7; tentatively, D is TRBD2 (6 bases). Here the CDR3 DNA reads TGTGCCTGGAATGGAGGGGTCGTGGGATCCTACGAGCAGTACTTC. Its translation is CAWNGGVVGSYEQYF.